One sample yielded the 15 T cell receptor beta chains listed below, sequenced in a study of T cell responses to AZD1222 COVID-19 vaccine. Sequencing was performed with immunoSEQ multiplex PCR; in TCRdb, only in-frame clones are kept and a portion is missing. Among over 70,000 clones listed, 75% to 90% were seen once. The source was peripheral blood, collected on day 0 of AZD1222 vaccination. The receptors were gathered from an adult in good health.

This clone was recorded only once. V is TRBV10-3 and J is TRBJ2-7, with 8 bases identical to TRBD1. V was clipped by 4 bases and J by 1 base; unmatched bases: 6. From germline, CDR1 is ENHRY and CDR2 SYGVKD. The CDR3 extends over 15 amino acids. CDR3 in DNA: TGTGCCATCAGTGGAACGGGGACAGGATCCTACGAGCAGTACTTC. Its translation: CAISGTGTGSYEQYF.

The chain links TRBV27 to TRBJ2-2; D tentatively reads TRBD1 or TRBD2 (5 bases each). This CDR3 region has 18 residues. Trimming stripped 0 bases from V and 1 base from J, with 15 bases between. From germline, CDR1 is MNHEY and CDR2 SMNVEV (reference sequence). Here the CDR3 reads CASSLSARGSVNTGELFF. CDR3 DNA sequence: TGTGCCAGCAGTTTATCGGCCCGGGGCAGTGTGAACACCGGGGAGCTGTTTTTT.

V gene TRBV19 combines with J gene TRBJ1-5; D not certain. This CDR3 comprises 13 residues. Germline-derived CDR1 and CDR2 are LNHDA and SQIVND (reference sequence). The V end lost 3 bases, the J end lost 3 bases, and 6 bases lay between the germline ends. The CDR3 DNA reads TGTGCCAGTAGTATCGGGTACAATCAGCCCCAGCATTTT. It codes for CASSIGYNQPQHF.

The chain couples TRBV2 to TRBJ2-5; D unresolved. The CDR3 is 12 amino acids. With 5 bases removed from V and 4 bases from J, the gap between germline ends came to 8 bases. Germline loops: CDR1 SNHLY, CDR2 FYNNEI. Here the CDR3 reads CASSILRETQYF. DNA for the CDR3: TGTGCCAGCAGTATACTACGAGAGACCCAGTACTTC.

This chain links TRBV6-5 with TRBJ1-2; D possibly corresponds to TRBD1 (6 bases). Germline V gene lookup returns CDR1 MNHEY and CDR2 SVGAGI. The CDR3 length is 14 residues. The V end was cut by 0 bases, the J end by 6 bases, with 11 bases between. The CDR3 nucleotides are TGTGCCAGCAGTTACTCGAACAGGGTCAATGGCTACACCTTC. Residues: CASSYSNRVNGYTF.

The chain combines TRBV28 with TRBJ2-7, with D tentatively TRBD1 or TRBD2 (5 bases each). V lost 6 bases, J lost 7 bases, and 22 bases lay in between. This CDR3 region has 15 residues. Looked up from germline, CDR1 is MDHEN and CDR2 is SYDVKM. CDR3 region: CASSQPGPHWGEQYF. The DNA of the CDR3 is TGTGCCAGCAGCCAACCGGGACCGCATTGGGGGGAGCAGTACTTC.

The genes are TRBV19 and TRBJ2-1; D remains ambiguous. Germline loops: CDR1 LNHDA, CDR2 SQIVND (reference sequence). Trimming took 8 bases from V and 0 from J, leaving 14 bases between them. CDR3 size: 15 residues. The DNA of the CDR3 is TGTGCCAGTGCTTATTCCCGAAGCTCCTACAATGAGCAGTTCTTC. Translated, it gives CASAYSRSSYNEQFF.

V and J are TRBV7-9 and TRBJ2-7, with D unclear. The V end was cut by 5 bases, the J end by 5 bases, with 13 bases between. CDR1 is SEHNR, CDR2 FQNEAQ, per germline (reference sequence). CDR3 size: 13 residues. The DNA of the CDR3 is TGTGCCAGCAGCCCCACAAAGAACCACGAGCAGTACTTC. It is translated as CASSPTKNHEQYF.

This chain uses TRBV2 with TRBJ1-6; no reliable D call. CDR1 is SNHLY and CDR2 is FYNNEI in the germline V gene. The CDR3 length is 13 residues. The V end lost 10 bases, the J end lost 10 bases, and 17 bases lay between the germline ends. The CDR3 nucleotides read TGTGCCATTAAGGAGGATGAAGACTCACCCCTCCACTTT. It yields the protein CAIKEDEDSPLHF.

The gene calls are TRBV6-5 and TRBJ2-1; possibly TRBD1 for D (5 bases). Germline V gene lookup returns CDR1 MNHEY and CDR2 SVGAGI. The CDR3 contains 14 residues. Trimming pared 8 bases from V and 0 bases from J, leaving 11 bases between. The CDR3 reads CASQYRPSYNEQFF. DNA for the CDR3: TGTGCCAGCCAATACAGGCCCTCCTACAATGAGCAGTTCTTC.

The chain links TRBV7-6 to TRBJ2-5; D is perhaps TRBD1 or TRBD2 (5 bases each). The V gene's germline CDR1 is SGHVS and CDR2 FNYEAQ. This CDR3 is built from 14 residues. V was clipped by 5 bases and J by 4 bases, with 14 bases between them. The CDR3: CASSRDPSIETQYF. In DNA form, the CDR3 reads TGTGCCAGCAGCCGGGACCCCTCGATAGAGACCCAGTACTTC. The whole variable domain, filled in from reference TRBV7-6 and TRBJ2-5, reads GAGVSQSPRYKVTKRGQDVALRCDPISGHVSLYWYRQALGQGPEFLTYFNYEAQQDKSGLPNDRFSAERPEGSISTLTIQRTEQRDSAMYRCASSRDPSIETQYFGPGTRLLVL.

The rearrangement uses TRBV5-4 and TRBJ2-1; 8 bases map to TRBD1. J lost 9 bases, V lost 1 base, and 9 bases had no gene match. The CDR3 loop spans 15 amino acids. Germline values: CDR1 SGHNT, CDR2 YYREEE (reference sequence). Here the CDR3 DNA reads TGTGCCAGCAGCTTGCCAGGGGGCGAAGGAAGTGAGCAGTTCTTC. Translation gives CASSLPGGEGSEQFF.

This chain connects TRBV2 to TRBJ1-1; D gene ambiguous. Germline V gives CDR1 SNHLY, CDR2 FYNNEI. V lost 7 bases to trimming and J lost 2 bases, with 11 bases between them. The length of the CDR3 is 13 residues. The CDR3 sequence is CASMQDVNTEAFF. In DNA form, the CDR3 reads TGTGCCAGCATGCAGGACGTTAACACTGAAGCTTTCTTT.

The gene calls are TRBV18 and TRBJ2-7; a possible D gene is TRBD2 (6 bases). CDR3 size: 14 residues. CDR1 is KGHSH, CDR2 LQKENI, per germline. Trimming removed 6 bases from V and 4 bases from J, with 16 bases in between. In DNA form, the CDR3 reads TGTGCCAGCTCGGTGGGCGGGGAAATATACGAGCAGTACTTC. This gives the protein CASSVGGEIYEQYF.

This clone was found a few times. V and J are TRBV7-9 and TRBJ1-2, with D perhaps TRBD1 (5 bases). The CDR3 has 13 amino acids. V shed 2 bases and J shed 3 bases, with 7 bases lying between them. Germline V gene lookup returns CDR1 SEHNR and CDR2 FQNEAQ (reference sequence). CDR3 loop: CASSLSTDYGYTF. Written as DNA, the CDR3 is TGTGCCAGCAGCTTATCGACAGACTATGGCTACACCTTC.